This record looks at one TCR beta chain sequence and its context. Its antigen remains unknown. The split of CD4+ cells yielded CD45RA+ naive and CD45RA-negative memory subsets. The study ran the assay at deep level. The table came from immunoSEQ multiplex PCR; TCRdb's copy has only in-frame clones and leaves some out. The sample has about 2.3 million clones, just under 95% seen once. The data derive from a study of shared clonotypes between healthy human individuals. Study-wide findings and caveats: The generation probabilities recorded for non-shared clonotypes fell below those of clonotypes shared by all four donors.

This receptor was obtained from a man aged 18 to 35 in good health. Some clones in this sample may be carry-over from other donors' samples. Sequenced input: naive CD4+ T cells from PBMCs. Subset meaning: CD45RA+ positively selected.

The CDR3 loop reads CACPRGAGNNEQFF. The CDR3 DNA reads TGTGCCTGCCCGAGGGGGGCGGGTAACAATGAGCAGTTCTTC. The gene calls are TRBV30 and TRBJ2-1; D is possibly TRBD1 or TRBD2 (6 bases each). Trimming stripped 6 bases from V and 5 bases from J, with 17 bases between. Looked up from germline, CDR1 is GTSNPN and CDR2 is SVGIG (reference sequence). The CDR3 consists of 14 residues.